What follows are 6 T cell receptor beta chains derived from one specimen sequenced in a study of T cells in Graves' hyperthyroidism and ophthalmopathy (dated 2019 in TCRdb). Libraries were built with multiplex PCR. The instrument was an Illumina HiSeq 2000. The TCR beta CDR3 regions were amplified from the RNA transcripts. The TCR CDR3 was subjected to a first round of RT-PCR using the HTBI primer set and the Qiagen OneStep RT-PCR kit. The public reads were quality trimmed at Q25 with fastp and then assembled into clones with MiXCR by TCRdb, keeping productive beta chains. Rows matching on CDR3 protein sequence are summarized as one entry with the most common DNA and genes. The sample table holds around 620,000 distinct CDR3 sequences, of which around 46% were seen once. About 20% of the sample rests with the top ten. The source material was peripheral blood or thyroid tissue (not recorded which). Every receptor here comes from an adult woman with Graves' disease, either hyperthyroidism or ophthalmopathy (not recorded which).

In this sample, this clonotype turned up many times. This sequence joins TRBV7-9 and TRBJ1-3; D remains unclear. Germline V gene data show CDR1 as SEHNR and CDR2 as FQNEAQ (reference sequence). Deletions cut 1 base from V and 3 bases from J, with 7 bases between. This CDR3 has 14 amino acids. As DNA, the CDR3 is TGTGCCAGCAGCTTAGAGGAGTTTGGAAACACCATATATTTT. Translating it yields CASSLEEFGNTIYF.

This chain uses TRBV5-1 with TRBJ1-2; 9 nucleotides match TRBD1. V was clipped by 4 bases and J by 5 bases; unmatched bases: 6. The CDR3 loop spans 14 amino acids. Germline V CDR1 and CDR2: SGHRS, YFSETQ. CDR3 nucleotides: TGCGCCAGCAGCCTAAGGGACAGGGAGTATGGCTACACCTTC. This translates into CASSLRDREYGYTF.

This clonotype was recorded only once. One end of the junction is discordant with germline, which a read error may explain. The V and J genes are TRBV10-3 and TRBJ2-6; D may correspond to TRBD1 or TRBD2 (6 bases each). Germline loops: CDR1 ENHRY, CDR2 SYGVKD. The CDR3 is 11 amino acids. CDR3 residues: CAIREQGTEAF. The CDR3 region has the DNA TGTGCCATCAGAGAGCAGGGGACTGAAGCTTTC.

The chain uses TRBV7-2 and TRBJ2-5; D is possibly TRBD1 or TRBD2 (6 bases each). Germline CDR1 and CDR2: SGHTA and FQGNSA. The CDR3 consists of 15 residues. Trimming removed 5 bases from V and 5 bases from J, with 18 bases in between. The CDR3 is CASSPRIGGQETQYF. DNA of the CDR3: TGTGCCAGCAGCCCACGCATAGGGGGGCAGGAGACCCAGTACTTC.

The chain uses TRBV7-6 and TRBJ2-7; TRBD2 agrees at 8 bases. CDR3 length: 14 residues. After removal of 6 bases from V and 0 bases from J, the junction contained 4 bases not matched to a gene. Germline CDR1 SGHVS, CDR2 FNYEAQ. The CDR3 DNA follows: TGTGCCAGCAGGATAGCGGGAAGCTCCTACGAGCAGTACTTC. It translates to CASRIAGSSYEQYF.

This clonotype was counted a few times. Because it lacks the conserved phenylalanine or tryptophan at the end, this CDR3 is likely a read error. The DNA is left out, because the CDR3 cannot be placed on it with certainty; the CDR3 is given as TCRdb lists it. This chain joins TRBV11-2 and TRBJ2-2; the table's D call, TRBD2, has no DNA check behind it. The CDR3 length is 9 residues, termini included. Germline V lookup: CDR1 SGHAT, CDR2 FQNNGV. The CDR3 sequence is CASSLTAGV.